The source of this TCR beta chain is a study of cytomegalovirus exposure and HLA in healthy donors. The PCR used 60 Vbeta and 13 Jbeta primers. Original methodology: A follow-up analysis tallied tens of millions of unique TCR beta chains, 8.5 million to 14 million shared. Sequenced by immunoSEQ multiplex PCR; TCRdb stores in-frame clones only, minus some. The DNA was the basis for D and trimming; V, J and clone size are from that table. The sample holds more than 100,000 clones. The V and J ends lost 5 bases and 5 bases respectively, with 15 bases between them. From germline, CDR1 is MDHEN and CDR2 SYDVKM. The CDR3 runs 14 residues. Study-level results: With later analysis, a missense DCLRE1C variant became linked to TCR beta V- and J-gene trimming.

For this clone: Antigen: not known.

The rearrangement joins TRBV28 to TRBJ2-5, with D perhaps matching TRBD1 (5 bases). The clonotype comes from a man aged 18 to 30 in good health and CMV-seronegative. The material sequenced was PBMCs. Here the CDR3 DNA reads TGTGCCAGCAGTCTAACAGGTCAACGCGAGACCCAGTACTTC. The encoded protein is CASSLTGQRETQYF. The variable domain in full, completed from reference TRBV28 and TRBJ2-5, reads DVKVTQSSRYLVKRTGEKVFLECVQDMDHENMFWYRQDPGLGLRLIYFSYDVKMKEKGDIPEGYSVSREKKERFSLILESASTNQTSMYLCASSLTGQRETQYFGPGTRLLVL.